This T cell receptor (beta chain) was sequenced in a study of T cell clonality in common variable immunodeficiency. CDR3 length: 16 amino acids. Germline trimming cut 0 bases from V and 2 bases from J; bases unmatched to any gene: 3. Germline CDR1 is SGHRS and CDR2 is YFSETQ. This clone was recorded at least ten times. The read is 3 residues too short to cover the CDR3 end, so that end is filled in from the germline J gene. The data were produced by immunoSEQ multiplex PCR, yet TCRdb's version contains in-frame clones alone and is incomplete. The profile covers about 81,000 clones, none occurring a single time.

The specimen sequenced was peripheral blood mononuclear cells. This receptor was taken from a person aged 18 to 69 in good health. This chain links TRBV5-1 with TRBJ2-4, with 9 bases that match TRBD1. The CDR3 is CASSLGGTGTKNIQYF. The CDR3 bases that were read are TGCGCCAGCAGCTTGGGGGGGACAGGGACCAAAAACATT.